A selection of T cell receptor beta chains follows, all from one sample in a study of blood T cell repertoires in COVID-19. Sequencing was performed with immunoSEQ multiplex PCR; in TCRdb, only in-frame clones are kept and a portion is missing. The sample shows 200,000 to 300,000 clones, approximately 80% of them seen only once. Specimen: peripheral blood. Every receptor here comes from a human donor in a cohort sampled during active COVID-19. Both conserved end residues are part of each CDR3. A D gene is named only where the DNA matches it firmly. Size tells how often a clone was seen (once, few, many) or the class of an expanded clone, and some rows leave it out.

clone_size d_call j_call v_call cdr3_nt cdr3_aa
once TRBD1 TRBJ2-5 TRBV25-1 TGTGCCAGCAGACAGGGGGCTGCGGAGACCCAGTACTTC CASRQGAAETQYF
NA NA TRBJ2-7 TRBV25-1 TGTGCCAGCAGTGACCTGACATGGGGGACTGAGCCCTACGAGCAGTACTTC CASSDLTWGTEPYEQYF
NA TRBD2 TRBJ2-3 TRBV5-1 TGCGCCAGCAGCTTGGTTGGCGGGAGGGCCTCTGGGACAGATACGCAGTATTTT CASSLVGGRASGTDTQYF
NA NA TRBJ1-4 TRBV5-5 TGTGCCAGCAGCTTCGAGGGCGGTGAAAAACTGTTTTTT CASSFEGGEKLFF
few TRBD1 TRBJ1-1 TRBV19 TGTGCCAGTAGTACAGACAGGGCGGTAAACACTGAAGCTTTCTTT CASSTDRAVNTEAFF
NA NA TRBJ1-2 TRBV19 TGTGCCAGTAGTATATTACAGGGTGGAGGCTACACCTTC CASSILQGGGYTF
NA NA TRBJ1-5 TRBV6-1 TGTGCCAGCAGGCGAAACACAGGGAGCAATCAGCCCCAGCATTTT CASRRNTGSNQPQHF
many TRBD1 TRBJ2-2 TRBV15 TGTGCCACCAGCGCGGGACAGGGTGTGACCGGGGAGCTGTTTTTT CATSAGQGVTGELFF
NA NA TRBJ2-7 TRBV7-2 TGTGCCAGCAGCTTAGTCTATAATATCTACGAGCAGTACTTC CASSLVYNIYEQYF
NA NA TRBJ1-2 TRBV15 TGTGCCACCAGCAGAGAGGACAGCCTAGGACCCCACACCTTC CATSREDSLGPHTF
NA NA TRBJ1-2 TRBV19 TGTGCCAGTAGTTACAGGGTATACTTTGGCTACACCTTC CASSYRVYFGYTF
NA TRBD2 TRBJ2-1 TRBV6-5 TGTGCCAGCAGTCTGAGCGGGAGGGCCTACAATGAGCAGTTCTTC CASSLSGRAYNEQFF
NA NA TRBJ2-3 TRBV7-2 TGTGCCAGCAGCCAATCTCCGCAGGATACGCAGTATTTT CASSQSPQDTQYF
NA NA TRBJ1-1 TRBV19 TGTGCCAGTAGTGCCCTCAGGGGAACTGAAGCTTTCTTT CASSALRGTEAFF
NA TRBD1 TRBJ2-3 TRBV5-1 TGCGCCAGCCTTGGGACAGCTACAGATACGCAGTATTTT CASLGTATDTQYF
NA NA TRBJ1-1 TRBV29-1 TGCAGCGTTCAGCTGCAGGGGTTGAACACTGAAGCTTTCTTT CSVQLQGLNTEAFF
NA TRBD2 TRBJ2-5 TRBV9 TGTGCCAGCAGCGTAGCTAGCGGGAGGGTCCAAGAGACCCAGTACTTC CASSVASGRVQETQYF
NA TRBD2 TRBJ2-7 TRBV7-2 TGTGCCAGCAGCCCGCCGGGACTAGCCTACGAGCAGTACTTC CASSPPGLAYEQYF
NA NA TRBJ1-1 TRBV5-1 TGCGCCAGCAGCGCCGGGACTGTTGGTGGGACTGAAGCTTTCTTT CASSAGTVGGTEAFF
few NA TRBJ1-3 TRBV5-1 TGCGCCAGCAGCTTGTCTCCGGGGTCTGGAAACACCATATATTTT CASSLSPGSGNTIYF
NA NA TRBJ1-3 TRBV27 TGTGCCAGCAGCCCGACAGCGTCTGGAAACACCATATATTTT CASSPTASGNTIYF
NA TRBD1 TRBJ2-7 TRBV24-1 TGTGCCACCAGTGTGGGGACAGGAGTTTCCTACGAGCAGTACTTC CATSVGTGVSYEQYF
NA NA TRBJ1-2 TRBV6-1 TGTGCCAGCAGTGAATACAGGGACTATGGCTACACCTTC CASSEYRDYGYTF
NA TRBD2 TRBJ2-3 TRBV10-2 TGCGCCAGCCAAGCGGGGAGGGCCCCAGATACGCAGTATTTT CASQAGRAPDTQYF
NA TRBD2 TRBJ2-4 TRBV5-4 TGTGCCAGCAGCTTGGAACTAGCGGGAGAACGGGTTCAGTACTTC CASSLELAGERVQYF
once NA TRBJ2-2 TRBV6-5 TGTGCCAGCACCGAGGGGGGGACAGGCACCGGGGAGCTGTTTTTT CASTEGGTGTGELFF
few TRBD2 TRBJ2-5 TRBV2 TGTGCCAGCAGTAAACTAGCGGGGGCTTACCAAGAGACCCAGTACTTC CASSKLAGAYQETQYF
NA NA TRBJ2-3 TRBV11-3 TGTGCCAGCAGCGGGAATAGCGGTGATACGCAGTATTTT CASSGNSGDTQYF
NA TRBD2 TRBJ2-3 TRBV19 TGTGCCAGTACACAAGCGGGGGCTTTCACAGATACGCAGTATTTT CASTQAGAFTDTQYF
NA NA TRBJ2-7 TRBV5-5 TGTGCCAGCAGCTCCGACAGAATCAAAATATTCTCCTACGAGCAGTACTTC CASSSDRIKIFSYEQYF
NA NA TRBJ1-2 TRBV11-2 TGTGCCAGCAGCTTAGAGCCAGGGGCTCTTAATGGCTACACCTTC CASSLEPGALNGYTF
NA NA TRBJ2-1 TRBV5-1 TGCGCCAGCAGCTTGGCTAGCAGGTCCTACAATGAGCAGTTCTTC CASSLASRSYNEQFF
NA NA TRBJ1-2 TRBV7-2 TGTGCCAGCAGCTTAGCGCTTTCGGGTCAGAATGGCTACACCTTC CASSLALSGQNGYTF
NA TRBD2 TRBJ2-7 TRBV7-3 TGTGCCAGCAGCTTAGGGCTAGCGGGACTGGGCTACGAGCAGTACTTC CASSLGLAGLGYEQYF
NA NA TRBJ1-2 TRBV7-3 TGTGCCAGCAGCTTAACCCATGACAGTAACTATGGCTACACCTTC CASSLTHDSNYGYTF
NA TRBD2 TRBJ2-7 TRBV2 TGTGCCAGCACAGGGGGACTAGCGGGAGTACAATACTTC CASTGGLAGVQYF
few NA TRBJ2-3 TRBV5-5 TGTGCCAGCAGCCCCATGGCGGTAGACACGCAGTATTTT CASSPMAVDTQYF
NA NA TRBJ1-2 TRBV19 TGTGCCAGTAGTCGACAGACTTCCTCCTATGGCTACACCTTC CASSRQTSSYGYTF
NA TRBD1 TRBJ1-4 TRBV6-5 TGTGCCACCGGACAGGGCCTCGATAATGAAAAACTGTTTTTT CATGQGLDNEKLFF
NA NA TRBJ2-7 TRBV12-3/TRBV12-4 TGTGCCAGCACCCTGGGGGGCGAGCAGTACTTC CASTLGGEQYF
few NA TRBJ2-1 TRBV5-1 TGCGCCAGCAGCTTGGGGTCCCCAGGGCAAAATGAGCAGTTCTTC CASSLGSPGQNEQFF
NA NA TRBJ2-7 TRBV12-2 TGTGCCTCCCTTGGCTCCGGAGCCTACGAGCAGTACTTC CASLGSGAYEQYF
NA TRBD2 TRBJ2-7 TRBV3-1/TRBV3-2 TGTGCCAGCAGCCAAGGTCTGAGTCGGACTAGCGGGGGGGTTTGGAATTCCTACGAGCAGTACTTC CASSQGLSRTSGGVWNSYEQYF
NA NA TRBJ1-4 TRBV7-9 TGTGCCAGCAGCTCCGACAGCTTTGGCGAAAAACTGTTTTTT CASSSDSFGEKLFF
few NA TRBJ2-1 TRBV5-4 TGTGCCAGCACTGGGCTGAGCAATGAGCAGTTCTTC CASTGLSNEQFF
many TRBD2 TRBJ2-1 TRBV28 TGTGCCAGCAAAGGCGGGGGGGCTCAGGGTGAGCAGTTCTTC CASKGGGAQGEQFF
NA NA TRBJ2-3 TRBV4-3 TGCGCCAGCAGCCATTCGAGAGCTAGCACAGATACGCAGTATTTT CASSHSRASTDTQYF